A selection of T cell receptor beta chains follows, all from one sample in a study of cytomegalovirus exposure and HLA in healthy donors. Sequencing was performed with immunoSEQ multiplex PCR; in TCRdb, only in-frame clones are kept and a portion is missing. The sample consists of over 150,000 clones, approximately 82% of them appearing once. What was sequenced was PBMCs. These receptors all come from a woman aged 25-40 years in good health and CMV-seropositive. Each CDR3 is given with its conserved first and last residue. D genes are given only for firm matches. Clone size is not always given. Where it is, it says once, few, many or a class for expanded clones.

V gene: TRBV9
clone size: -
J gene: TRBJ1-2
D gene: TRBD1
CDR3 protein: CASSVTQGNYGYTF
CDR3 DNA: TGTGCCAGCAGCGTGACACAGGGGAACTATGGCTACACCTTC

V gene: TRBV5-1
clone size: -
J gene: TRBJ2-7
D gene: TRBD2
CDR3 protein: CASSFPGLAGSEQYF
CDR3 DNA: TGCGCCAGCAGCTTTCCGGGACTAGCGGGAAGCGAGCAGTACTTC

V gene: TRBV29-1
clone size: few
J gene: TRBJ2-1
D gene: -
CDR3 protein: CSVRVNGDEQFF
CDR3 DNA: TGCAGCGTGAGGGTGAATGGGGATGAGCAGTTCTTC

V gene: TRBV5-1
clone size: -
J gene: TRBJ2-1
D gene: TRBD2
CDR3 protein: CASSSGLASLYNEQFF
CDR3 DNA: TGCGCCAGCAGCTCGGGACTAGCGTCCCTCTACAATGAGCAGTTCTTC

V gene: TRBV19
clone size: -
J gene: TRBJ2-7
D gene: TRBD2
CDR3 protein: CASTSKGGNLHEQYF
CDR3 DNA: TGTGCCAGTACTTCGAAGGGAGGGAACCTCCACGAGCAGTACTTC

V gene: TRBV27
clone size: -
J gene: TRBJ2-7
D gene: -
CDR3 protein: CASSSQDSPYEQYF
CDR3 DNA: TGTGCCAGCAGTTCCCAGGACAGCCCCTACGAGCAGTACTTC

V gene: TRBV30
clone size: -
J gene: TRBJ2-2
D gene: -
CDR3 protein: CAWSWATRGNTGELFF
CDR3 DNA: TGTGCCTGGAGTTGGGCTACGAGAGGGAATACCGGGGAGCTGTTTTTT

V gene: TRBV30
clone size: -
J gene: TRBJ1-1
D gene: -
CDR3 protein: CAWSEGAETEAFF
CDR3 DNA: TGTGCCTGGAGCGAGGGCGCCGAGACTGAAGCTTTCTTT

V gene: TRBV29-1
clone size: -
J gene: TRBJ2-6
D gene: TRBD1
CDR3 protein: CSVEFFRGPNYSGANVLTF
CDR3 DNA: TGCAGCGTTGAATTCTTCAGGGGGCCAAACTACTCTGGGGCCAACGTCCTGACTTTC

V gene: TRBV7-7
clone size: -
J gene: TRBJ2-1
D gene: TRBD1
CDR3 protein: CASSSDRENEQFF
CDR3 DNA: TGTGCTAGCAGCTCTGACAGGGAAAATGAGCAGTTCTTC

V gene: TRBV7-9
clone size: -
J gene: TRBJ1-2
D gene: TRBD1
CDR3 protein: CASSLLTGFGYTF
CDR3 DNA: TGTGCCAGCAGCTTACTGACAGGGTTTGGCTACACCTTC

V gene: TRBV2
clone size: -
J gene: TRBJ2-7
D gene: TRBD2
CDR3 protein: CASSETSGVGVQYF
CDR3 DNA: TGTGCCAGCAGTGAAACTAGCGGAGTAGGCGTGCAGTACTTC

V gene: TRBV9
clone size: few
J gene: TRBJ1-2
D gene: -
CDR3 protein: CASSDRDTYGYTF
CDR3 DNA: TGTGCCAGCAGCGACCGGGACACCTATGGCTACACCTTC

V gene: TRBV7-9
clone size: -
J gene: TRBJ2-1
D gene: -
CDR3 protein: CASSFSGRGEQFF
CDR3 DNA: TGTGCCAGCAGCTTCTCGGGTCGAGGTGAGCAGTTCTTC

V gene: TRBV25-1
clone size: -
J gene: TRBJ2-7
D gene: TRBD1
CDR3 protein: CASRDRAYEQYF
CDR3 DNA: TGTGCCAGCAGAGACAGGGCCTACGAGCAGTACTTC

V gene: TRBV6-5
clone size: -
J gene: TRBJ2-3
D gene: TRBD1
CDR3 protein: CASQSRGLSDTQYF
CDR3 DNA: TGTGCCAGCCAGTCCAGGGGGCTTTCAGATACGCAGTATTTT

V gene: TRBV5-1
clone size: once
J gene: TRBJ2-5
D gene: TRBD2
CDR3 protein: CASSSAWTSGAQETQYF
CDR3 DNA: TGCGCCAGCAGCTCGGCCTGGACTAGCGGAGCCCAAGAGACCCAGTACTTC

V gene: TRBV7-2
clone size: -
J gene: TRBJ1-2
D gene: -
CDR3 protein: CASSPLPGSTGYTF
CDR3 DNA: TGTGCCAGCAGCCCACTCCCGGGTTCTACTGGCTACACCTTC

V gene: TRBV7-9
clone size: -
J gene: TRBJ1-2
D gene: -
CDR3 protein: CASSSIPREGSYGYTF
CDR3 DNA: TGTGCCAGCAGCTCAATTCCCAGGGAGGGTAGCTATGGCTACACCTTC

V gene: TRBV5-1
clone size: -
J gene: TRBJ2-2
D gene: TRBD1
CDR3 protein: CASSPRITGEANTGELFF
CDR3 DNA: TGCGCCAGCAGCCCCCGAATCACAGGGGAAGCGAACACCGGGGAGCTGTTTTTT